Included here is one T cell receptor beta chain sequence, with context. Each participant's cohort was designated according to participant-reported clinical history. The data were obtained in a study of blood T cell repertoires in COVID-19. Study-level background: Whether acute or convalescent, the COVID-19 samples came from the United States, Italy and Spain.

Per the original data handling: Reference gene primers were amplified, and this amplification served to estimate nucleated cell counts. The protocol was immunoSEQ multiplex PCR, while the TCRdb copy is restricted to in-frame clones and leaves out a portion. The V and J calls and the clone size are those of that table, but D and trimming were determined from the DNA. The data contain 250,000 to 350,000 clones, about 90% of them seen just once; the ten biggest clones take up approximately 4.5%. Trimming left V 3 bases short and J 1 base short, with 7 bases between. Germline values: CDR1 MNHEY, CDR2 SMNVEV (reference sequence). The CDR3 runs to 14 residues.

Sequences were obtained from PBMCs or T cells enriched from blood (not recorded which). V gene TRBV27 combines with J gene TRBJ2-1; the D is unclear. This TCR was recovered from a woman between 18 and 30 years old with acute COVID-19. Written as DNA, the CDR3 is TGTGCCAGCAGTTTGTCGAGATCCTACAATGAGCAGTTCTTC. Its protein is CASSLSRSYNEQFF.